The rows below give T cell receptor beta chains drawn from one sample of a study of identifying expanded T cells in peripheral blood. TCRdb keeps only in-frame clones here, not all; method: immunoSEQ multiplex PCR. The repertoire includes about 130,000 clones, approximately 86% of them detected once, and around 8.4% sits in the top ten. Input material: blood. The receptors were sampled from a person aged 18 to 70 in good health. The CDR3 runs from the conserved cysteine through the conserved F or W. Fields, in order: clone size, V gene, D gene, J gene, CDR3 DNA, CDR3 protein. D genes are given only for firm matches. Size tells how often a clone was seen (once, few, many) or the class of an expanded clone, and some rows leave it out.

abundance: few; v_gene: TRBV19; d_gene: TRBD1; j_gene: TRBJ1-2; CDR3nt: TGTGCCAGTATCGTCCGTGGGACAGGGATGACTGGCTACACCTTC; CDR3aa: CASIVRGTGMTGYTF
abundance: -; v_gene: TRBV19; d_gene: -; j_gene: TRBJ2-7; CDR3nt: TGTGCCAGTAGTCCCCAGGGCAACGAGCAGTACTTC; CDR3aa: CASSPQGNEQYF
abundance: -; v_gene: TRBV18; d_gene: -; j_gene: TRBJ2-7; CDR3nt: TGTGCCAGCTCACCACCGGCAGGGGTGGGCTACGAGCAGTACTTC; CDR3aa: CASSPPAGVGYEQYF
abundance: -; v_gene: TRBV29-1; d_gene: -; j_gene: TRBJ1-1; CDR3nt: TGCAGCGTTGAAGTAGGACGGGGTAATGAAGCTTTCTTT; CDR3aa: CSVEVGRGNEAFF
abundance: few; v_gene: TRBV28; d_gene: -; j_gene: TRBJ2-1; CDR3nt: TGTGCCAGCAGTTTAGGGTTCGTAAGCTCCTACAATGAGCAGTTCTTC; CDR3aa: CASSLGFVSSYNEQFF
abundance: -; v_gene: TRBV28; d_gene: -; j_gene: TRBJ2-5; CDR3nt: TGTGCCAGCAGTTTTATTGGGGGGATAGAGGAGACCCAGTACTTC; CDR3aa: CASSFIGGIEETQYF
abundance: -; v_gene: TRBV7-9; d_gene: -; j_gene: TRBJ1-5; CDR3nt: TGTGCCAGCAGCTCCCACAAATATAGCAATCAGCCCCAGCATTTT; CDR3aa: CASSSHKYSNQPQHF
abundance: -; v_gene: TRBV9; d_gene: TRBD1; j_gene: TRBJ1-2; CDR3nt: TGTGCCAGCAGCGAAGGGACAGGACTCCCACTCTATGGCTACACCTTC; CDR3aa: CASSEGTGLPLYGYTF
abundance: -; v_gene: TRBV6-6; d_gene: TRBD1; j_gene: TRBJ2-5; CDR3nt: TGTGCCAGCAGTTACTCGGGGACAGGCCAAGAGACCCAGTACTTC; CDR3aa: CASSYSGTGQETQYF
abundance: -; v_gene: TRBV4-3; d_gene: -; j_gene: TRBJ1-1; CDR3nt: TGCGCCAGCAGCCAAGATACAGACCACACTGAAGCTTTCTTT; CDR3aa: CASSQDTDHTEAFF
abundance: -; v_gene: TRBV18; d_gene: TRBD2; j_gene: TRBJ2-1; CDR3nt: TGTGCCAGCTCACCTATTGTAGCGGGAAACCTCAATGAGCAGTTCTTC; CDR3aa: CASSPIVAGNLNEQFF
abundance: -; v_gene: TRBV27; d_gene: TRBD1; j_gene: TRBJ1-2; CDR3nt: TGTGCCAGCAGCACCGGGACAGGGGACTATGGCTACACCTTC; CDR3aa: CASSTGTGDYGYTF
abundance: -; v_gene: TRBV5-1; d_gene: TRBD2; j_gene: TRBJ2-7; CDR3nt: TGCGCCAGCAGCTTGCGACGAGCGGGACTAGGACTCGCCTACGAGCAGTACTTC; CDR3aa: CASSLRRAGLGLAYEQYF
abundance: -; v_gene: TRBV18; d_gene: -; j_gene: TRBJ1-1; CDR3nt: TGTGCCAGCTCACCCAACTCCCCCCCACATAGGAACACTGAAGCTTTCTTT; CDR3aa: CASSPNSPPHRNTEAFF
abundance: few; v_gene: TRBV30; d_gene: -; j_gene: TRBJ1-6; CDR3nt: TGTGCCTGGAGTTTTACAGATTCACCCCTCCACTTT; CDR3aa: CAWSFTDSPLHF
abundance: -; v_gene: TRBV29-1; d_gene: -; j_gene: TRBJ1-2; CDR3nt: TGCAGCGTTGGAGATAACTATGGCTACACCTTC; CDR3aa: CSVGDNYGYTF
abundance: -; v_gene: TRBV11-2; d_gene: TRBD1; j_gene: TRBJ2-3; CDR3nt: TGTGCCAGCAGCTCGAGTAGGGACAGGGGGCGAGATACGCAGTATTTT; CDR3aa: CASSSSRDRGRDTQYF
abundance: -; v_gene: TRBV7-2; d_gene: TRBD1; j_gene: TRBJ1-3; CDR3nt: TGTGCCAGCAGCTACGGGACAGGGGGAAACACCATATATTTT; CDR3aa: CASSYGTGGNTIYF
abundance: -; v_gene: TRBV2; d_gene: -; j_gene: TRBJ1-2; CDR3nt: TGTGCCAGCAGTCCGACAGCGGACTATGGCTACACCTTC; CDR3aa: CASSPTADYGYTF
abundance: -; v_gene: TRBV29-1; d_gene: -; j_gene: TRBJ2-5; CDR3nt: TGCAGCCCTTATCGGGAAGAGACCCAGTACTTC; CDR3aa: CSPYREETQYF
abundance: -; v_gene: TRBV28; d_gene: -; j_gene: TRBJ1-2; CDR3nt: TGTGCCAGCAGCCCGGGGACCGCTAACTATGGCTACACCTTC; CDR3aa: CASSPGTANYGYTF
abundance: -; v_gene: TRBV5-1; d_gene: -; j_gene: TRBJ1-5; CDR3nt: TGTGCCAGCAGCTTTAGGACAGCAAATCAGCCCCAGCATTTT; CDR3aa: CASSFRTANQPQHF
abundance: -; v_gene: TRBV25-1; d_gene: TRBD1; j_gene: TRBJ1-2; CDR3nt: TGTGCCAGCAGTGTTCCGGGACAGAACTATGGCTACACCTTC; CDR3aa: CASSVPGQNYGYTF
abundance: few; v_gene: TRBV7-7; d_gene: -; j_gene: TRBJ1-5; CDR3nt: TGTGCCAGCAGCTTATCTCGAGGTGAATTTAGCAATCAGCCCCAGCATTTT; CDR3aa: CASSLSRGEFSNQPQHF
abundance: -; v_gene: TRBV28; d_gene: TRBD1; j_gene: TRBJ2-7; CDR3nt: TGTGCCAGCAGTGAGGGACAGGGTGGCGAGCAGTACTTC; CDR3aa: CASSEGQGGEQYF
abundance: once; v_gene: TRBV19; d_gene: -; j_gene: TRBJ2-7; CDR3nt: TGTGCCAGTAGTTTAGACTTCCAATCCTACGAGCAGTACTTC; CDR3aa: CASSLDFQSYEQYF
abundance: -; v_gene: TRBV19; d_gene: -; j_gene: TRBJ2-3; CDR3nt: TGTGCCAGCTACAGGACGTTTTTAAATACGCAGTATTTT; CDR3aa: CASYRTFLNTQYF
abundance: -; v_gene: TRBV29-1; d_gene: -; j_gene: TRBJ2-5; CDR3nt: TGCAGCGTTGACGTCGAGACCCAGTACTTC; CDR3aa: CSVDVETQYF
abundance: -; v_gene: TRBV11-2; d_gene: -; j_gene: TRBJ2-7; CDR3nt: TGTGCCAGCAGCTTAGCCCCTAGGGAGTTGGGCGAGCAGTACTTC; CDR3aa: CASSLAPRELGEQYF
abundance: -; v_gene: TRBV2; d_gene: -; j_gene: TRBJ2-2; CDR3nt: TGTGCCAGCACGGGGACACCGAGCGGGGAGCTGTTTTTT; CDR3aa: CASTGTPSGELFF
abundance: -; v_gene: TRBV19; d_gene: -; j_gene: TRBJ1-5; CDR3nt: TGTGCCCTGGGAACTCAGCCCCAGCATTTT; CDR3aa: CALGTQPQHF
abundance: -; v_gene: TRBV18; d_gene: -; j_gene: TRBJ1-1; CDR3nt: TGTGCCAGCTCGCTGCAGGGTATGAACACTGAAGCTTTCTTT; CDR3aa: CASSLQGMNTEAFF
abundance: few; v_gene: TRBV5-1; d_gene: -; j_gene: TRBJ1-2; CDR3nt: TGCGCCAGCAGCTCCGGGGCTCGGGACGGCTACACCTTC; CDR3aa: CASSSGARDGYTF
abundance: -; v_gene: TRBV4-3; d_gene: TRBD2; j_gene: TRBJ2-1; CDR3nt: TGCGCCAGCAGCCAAGATTTAGCGGGGACGTACAATGAGCAGTTCTTC; CDR3aa: CASSQDLAGTYNEQFF
abundance: -; v_gene: TRBV7-2; d_gene: TRBD1; j_gene: TRBJ1-2; CDR3nt: TGTGCCAGCAGCCTGTCCCCGACAGGGTTTAGCTATGGCTACACCTTC; CDR3aa: CASSLSPTGFSYGYTF
abundance: -; v_gene: TRBV6-6; d_gene: -; j_gene: TRBJ2-7; CDR3nt: TGTGCCAGCAGTCCTCAGGGGATTTACGAGCAGTACTTC; CDR3aa: CASSPQGIYEQYF